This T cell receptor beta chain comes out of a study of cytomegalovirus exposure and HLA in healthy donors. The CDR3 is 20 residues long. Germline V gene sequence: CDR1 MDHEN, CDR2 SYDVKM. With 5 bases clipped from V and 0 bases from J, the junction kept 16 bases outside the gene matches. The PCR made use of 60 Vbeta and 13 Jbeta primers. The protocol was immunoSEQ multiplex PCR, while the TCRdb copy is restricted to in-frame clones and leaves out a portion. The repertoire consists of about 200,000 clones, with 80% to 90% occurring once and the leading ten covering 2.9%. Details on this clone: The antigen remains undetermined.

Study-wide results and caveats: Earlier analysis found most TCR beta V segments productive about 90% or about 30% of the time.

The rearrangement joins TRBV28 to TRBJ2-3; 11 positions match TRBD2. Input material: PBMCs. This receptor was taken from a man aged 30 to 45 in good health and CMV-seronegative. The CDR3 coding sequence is TGTGCCAGCAGTCCGCTAGCGGGGGGCGTGTTCGTATATAGCACAGATACGCAGTATTTT. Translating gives CASSPLAGGVFVYSTDTQYF.